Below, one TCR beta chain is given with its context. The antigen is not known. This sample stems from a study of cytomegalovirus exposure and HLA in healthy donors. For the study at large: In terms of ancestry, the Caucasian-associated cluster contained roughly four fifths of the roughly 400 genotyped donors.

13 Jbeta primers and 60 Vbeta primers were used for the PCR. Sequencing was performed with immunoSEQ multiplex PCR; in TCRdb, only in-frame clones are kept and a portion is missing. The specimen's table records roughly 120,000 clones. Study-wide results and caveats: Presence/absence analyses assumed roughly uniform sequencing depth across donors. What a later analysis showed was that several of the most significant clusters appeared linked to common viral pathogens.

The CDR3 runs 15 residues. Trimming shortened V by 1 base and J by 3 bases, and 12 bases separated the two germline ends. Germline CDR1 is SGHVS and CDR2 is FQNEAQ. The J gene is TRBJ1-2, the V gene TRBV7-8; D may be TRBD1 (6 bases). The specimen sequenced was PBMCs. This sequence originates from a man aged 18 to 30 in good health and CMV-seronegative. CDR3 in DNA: TGTGCCAGCAGCTTAGAGCACACAGGGTACTATGGCTACACCTTC. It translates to CASSLEHTGYYGYTF.